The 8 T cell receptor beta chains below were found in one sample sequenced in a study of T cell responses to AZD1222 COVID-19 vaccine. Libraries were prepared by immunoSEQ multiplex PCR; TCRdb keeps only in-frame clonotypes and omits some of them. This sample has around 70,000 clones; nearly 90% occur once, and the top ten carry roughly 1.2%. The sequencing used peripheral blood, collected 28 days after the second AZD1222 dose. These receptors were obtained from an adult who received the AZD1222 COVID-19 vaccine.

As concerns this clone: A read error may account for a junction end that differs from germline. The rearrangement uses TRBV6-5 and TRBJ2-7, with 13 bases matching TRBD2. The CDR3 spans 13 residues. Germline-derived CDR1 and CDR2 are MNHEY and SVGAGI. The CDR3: CASSQGLAGARHF. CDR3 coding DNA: TGTGCCAGCAGCCAAGGACTAGCGGGAGCCAGACACTTC.

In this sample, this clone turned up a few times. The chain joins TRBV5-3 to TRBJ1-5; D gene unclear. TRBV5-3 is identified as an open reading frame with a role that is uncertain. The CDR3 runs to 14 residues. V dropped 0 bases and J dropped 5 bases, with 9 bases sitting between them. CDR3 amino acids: CARSLDSAYQPQHF. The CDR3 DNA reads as TGTGCCAGAAGCTTGGACAGCGCCTATCAGCCCCAGCATTTT.

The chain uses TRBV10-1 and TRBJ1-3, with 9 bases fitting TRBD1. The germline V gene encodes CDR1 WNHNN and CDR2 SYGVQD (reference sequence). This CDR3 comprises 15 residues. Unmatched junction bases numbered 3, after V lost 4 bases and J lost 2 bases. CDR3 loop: CASSGQGETGNTIYF. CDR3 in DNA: TGCGCCAGCAGTGGACAGGGGGAAACTGGAAACACCATATATTTT.

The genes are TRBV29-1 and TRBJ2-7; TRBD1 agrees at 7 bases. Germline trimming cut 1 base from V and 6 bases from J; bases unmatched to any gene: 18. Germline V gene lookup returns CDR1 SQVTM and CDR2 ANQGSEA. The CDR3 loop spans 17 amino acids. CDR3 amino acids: CSVEVRTSRGLSAEQYF. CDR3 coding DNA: TGCAGCGTTGAAGTACGGACCTCCAGGGGGTTGTCGGCCGAGCAGTACTTC.

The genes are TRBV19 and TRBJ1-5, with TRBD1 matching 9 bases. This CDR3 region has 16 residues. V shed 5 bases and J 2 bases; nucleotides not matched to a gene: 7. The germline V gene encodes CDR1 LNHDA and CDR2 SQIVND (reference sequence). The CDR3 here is CASSAGTGRRNQPQHF. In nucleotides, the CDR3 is TGTGCCAGTAGTGCGGGGACAGGGAGACGCAATCAGCCCCAGCATTTT.

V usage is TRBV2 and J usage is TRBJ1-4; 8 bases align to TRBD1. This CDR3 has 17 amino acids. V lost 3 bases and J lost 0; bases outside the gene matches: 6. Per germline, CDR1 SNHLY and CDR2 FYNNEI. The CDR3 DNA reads TGTGCCAGCAGTGACAGGGGGCCCGTTGCAACTAATGAAAAACTGTTTTTT. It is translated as CASSDRGPVATNEKLFF.

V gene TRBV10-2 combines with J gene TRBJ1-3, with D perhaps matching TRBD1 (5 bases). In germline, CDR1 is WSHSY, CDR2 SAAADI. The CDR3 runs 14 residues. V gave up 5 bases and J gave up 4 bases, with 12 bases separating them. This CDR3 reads CASSSGQRGNTIYF. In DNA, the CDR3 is TGCGCCAGCAGTTCAGGGCAGCGAGGAAACACCATATATTTT.

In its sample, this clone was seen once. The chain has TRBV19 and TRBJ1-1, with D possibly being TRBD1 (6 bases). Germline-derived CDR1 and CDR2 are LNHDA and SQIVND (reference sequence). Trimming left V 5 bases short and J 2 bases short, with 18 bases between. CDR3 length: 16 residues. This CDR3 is CASSVEGVIGNTEAFF. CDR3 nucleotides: TGTGCCAGTAGTGTCGAGGGGGTAATTGGAAACACTGAAGCTTTCTTT.